A single sample is the source of the 21 T cell receptor beta chains below, sequenced in a study of OX40 agonist ivuxolimab in advanced cancers. The data were produced by immunoSEQ multiplex PCR, yet TCRdb's version contains in-frame clones alone and is incomplete. The sample carries about 110,000 clones, around 90% recorded once. This specimen was CD4+ or CD8+ T cells sorted from blood, taken in a trial of the OX40 agonist ivuxolimab. The receptors stem from an adult with an advanced solid tumor such as melanoma, head and neck, liver or kidney cancer.

CDR3 bases: TGCGCCAGCAGCTTGGCCAGTCCCTACAATGAGCAGTTCTTC. Its translation is CASSLASPYNEQFF. The genes are TRBV5-1 and TRBJ2-1; D not certain. Germline V lookup: CDR1 SGHRS, CDR2 YFSETQ. The CDR3 has 14 amino acids. V dropped 0 bases and J dropped 2 bases, with 6 bases sitting between them.

The rearrangement joins TRBV4-1 to TRBJ1-6, with D perhaps TRBD1 (5 bases). CDR3 length equals 17 residues. Germline V CDR1 and CDR2: MGHRA, YSYEKL. Trimming left V 0 bases short and J 7 bases short, with 16 bases between. CDR3 region: CASSQDRGRAANSPLHF. CDR3 coding DNA: TGCGCCAGCAGCCAAGATAGGGGCCGAGCCGCCAATTCACCCCTCCACTTT.

This sequence joins TRBV11-3 and TRBJ1-1; D is ambiguous. From germline, CDR1 is SGHNT and CDR2 YENEEA. This CDR3 region has 13 residues. V lost 1 base and J lost 3, with 6 bases in between. CDR3 DNA: TGTGCCAGCAGCTTAGTCAGAGACACTGAAGCTTTCTTT. This translates into CASSLVRDTEAFF.

The chain couples TRBV6-1 to TRBJ2-2; D may be TRBD2 (6 bases). Germline assignment: CDR1 MNHNS and CDR2 SASEGT. The CDR3 has 13 residues. V was trimmed by 11 bases and J by 3 bases, leaving 13 bases between them. CDR3 in amino acids: CAGGRLDTGELFF. The CDR3 nucleotides read TGTGCCGGAGGGCGTTTAGACACCGGGGAGCTGTTTTTT.

The CDR3 DNA is TGTGCCACGGACAGGTGGGGCGGCACTGAAGCTTTCTTT. Its translation: CATDRWGGTEAFF. The rearrangement links TRBV19 to TRBJ1-1; TRBD1 matches 7 bases. Looked up from germline, CDR1 is LNHDA and CDR2 is SQIVND (reference sequence). The CDR3 runs 13 residues. With V trimmed by 10 bases and J by 4 bases, 9 bases remained unmatched.

This chain links TRBV11-3 with TRBJ2-5; D unresolved. Germline CDR1 reads SGHNT; CDR2 reads YENEEA. Trimming left V 1 base short and J 1 base short, with 7 bases between. The CDR3 sequence is 14 residues long. CDR3 sequence (DNA): TGTGCCAGCAGCTTAGGTGGCAGCCAAGAGACCCAGTACTTC. Amino acids: CASSLGGSQETQYF. The full variable domain, completed using reference TRBV11-3 and TRBJ2-5, is EAGVVQSPRYKIIEKKQPVAFWCNPISGHNTLYWYLQNLGQGPELLIRYENEEAVDDSQLPKDRFSAERLKGVDSTLKIQPAELGDSAVYLCASSLGGSQETQYFGPGTRLLVL.

The CDR3 nucleotides read TGTGCCAGCAGCGTAGCGGGGGGCGCGGCCGGGGAGCTGTTTTTT. Its translation: CASSVAGGAAGELFF. V gene TRBV9 combines with J gene TRBJ2-2, with TRBD2 as a possible D gene (7 bases). CDR1 and CDR2 from the germline V gene are SGDLS and YYNGEE. Trimming stripped 0 bases from V and 6 bases from J, with 12 bases between. The CDR3 extends over 15 amino acids. The variable domain in full, with the rest retrieved from reference TRBV9 and TRBJ2-2, is DSGVTQTPKHLITATGQRVTLRCSPRSGDLSVYWYQQSLDQGLQFLIQYYNGEERAKGNILERFSAQQFPDLHSELNLSSLELGDSALYFCASSVAGGAAGELFFGEGSRLTVL.

The rearrangement links TRBV9 to TRBJ2-3; D remains ambiguous. This CDR3 region has 15 residues. V was shortened by 4 bases and J by 1 base, with 13 bases between the two germline ends. The germline gives CDR1 SGDLS, CDR2 YYNGEE. CDR3 coding DNA: TGTGCCAGCAGCCCTCACGGGCTAGGCACAGATACGCAGTATTTT. This translates into CASSPHGLGTDTQYF.

V and J are TRBV23-1 and TRBJ1-2; the match to TRBD1 covers 7 bases. TRBV23-1 is given ORF status, its function remaining uncertain. With V trimmed by 0 bases and J by 1 base, 5 bases remained unmatched. The CDR3 loop spans 16 amino acids. The CDR3 DNA sequence: TGCGCCAGCAGTCAATCGGGGACAGCTCTTAACTATGGCTACACCTTC. Protein: CASSQSGTALNYGYTF.

This chain's CDR3 is CASSFYSRGDEQYF. Written as DNA, the CDR3 is TGTGCCAGCAGCTTCTACAGTAGGGGGGACGAGCAGTACTTC. This chain connects TRBV5-5 to TRBJ2-7; TRBD1 or TRBD2 may be the D gene (6 bases each). V was pared by 2 bases and J by 5 bases, with 14 bases between. Germline CDR1 reads SGHKS; CDR2 reads YYEKEE (reference sequence). The CDR3 is made up of 14 amino acids.

The chain employs TRBV9 and TRBJ1-5; possible D gene TRBD1, 6 bases. The ends were cut back, 0 bases at V and 0 bases at J, with 13 bases in the middle. Germline V gene data show CDR1 as SGDLS and CDR2 as YYNGEE. The CDR3 covers 17 residues. CDR3 residues: CASSVGPDSYSNQPQHF. Here the CDR3 DNA reads TGTGCCAGCAGCGTAGGTCCGGACAGCTATAGCAATCAGCCCCAGCATTTT.

This rearrangement joins TRBV27 to TRBJ1-4, with D maybe TRBD1 (5 bases). Germline CDR1 reads MNHEY; CDR2 reads SMNVEV (reference sequence). V lost 5 bases to trimming and J lost 1 base, with 11 bases between them. This CDR3 is built from 15 residues. DNA of the CDR3: TGTGCCAGCAGTCCCGCGGGGGTAACTAATGAAAAACTGTTTTTT. It is translated as CASSPAGVTNEKLFF.

The chain employs TRBV4-1 and TRBJ2-1, with 9 bases identical to TRBD1. Germline CDR1 reads MGHRA; CDR2 reads YSYEKL. V shed 1 base and J 3 bases; nucleotides not matched to a gene: 13. The CDR3 runs 19 residues. Here the CDR3 reads CASSQVRGSGQGNYNEQFF. CDR3 DNA: TGCGCCAGCAGCCAAGTTCGCGGCTCCGGACAGGGGAACTACAATGAGCAGTTCTTC.

The chain employs TRBV9 and TRBJ1-4, with D perhaps TRBD1 (5 bases). CDR3 length: 15 residues. V was pared by 2 bases and J by 7 bases, with 15 bases between. Per germline, CDR1 SGDLS and CDR2 YYNGEE. This chain's CDR3 is CASSVHRRISEKLFF. The CDR3 DNA sequence: TGTGCCAGCAGCGTCCACAGGAGGATTAGTGAAAAACTGTTTTTT.

The chain couples TRBV6-1 to TRBJ1-5; maybe TRBD1 (5 bases). Germline CDR1 reads MNHNS; CDR2 reads SASEGT. The CDR3 loop spans 13 amino acids. V was shortened by 4 bases and J by 5 bases, with 9 bases between the two germline ends. The CDR3 spells CASSGTPDQPQHF. DNA of the CDR3: TGTGCCAGCAGTGGGACACCCGATCAGCCCCAGCATTTT.

The chain combines TRBV18 with TRBJ1-1; D call uncertain. V lost 2 bases and J 3 bases, leaving 25 bases between the germline ends. In germline, CDR1 is KGHSH, CDR2 LQKENI. The CDR3 has 19 residues. In DNA, the CDR3 is TGTGCCAGCTCACCATCGGAACGGCTTTACGTCAATGAAGACACTGAAGCTTTCTTT. Protein: CASSPSERLYVNEDTEAFF.

This sequence joins TRBV5-1 and TRBJ1-1, with 9 bases matching TRBD1. Trimming removed 4 bases from V and 1 base from J; junction bases left unmatched: 2. The CDR3 runs 14 residues. The germline V gene encodes CDR1 SGHRS and CDR2 YFSETQ. The CDR3 DNA is TGCGCCAGCAGCCCGGGACAGGGGAACACTGAAGCTTTCTTT. It yields the protein CASSPGQGNTEAFF. Supplemented by reference TRBV5-1 and TRBJ1-1, the full variable domain reads KAGVTQTPRYLIKTRGQQVTLSCSPISGHRSVSWYQQTPGQGLQFLFEYFSETQRNKGNFPGRFSGRQFSNSRSEMNVSTLELGDSALYLCASSPGQGNTEAFFGQGTRLTVV.

The V and J genes are TRBV5-4 and TRBJ2-7; tentatively, D is TRBD1 (5 bases). CDR3 size: 13 residues. The V and J ends lost 0 bases and 7 bases respectively, with 11 bases between them. Germline CDR1 is SGHNT and CDR2 is YYREEE (reference sequence). This CDR3 is CASSLGPRVEQYF. DNA for the CDR3: TGTGCCAGCAGCTTGGGGCCCAGGGTAGAGCAGTACTTC.

The genes are TRBV9 and TRBJ2-7; the D gene is possibly TRBD1 (6 bases). The CDR3 has 15 amino acids. The germline V gene has CDR1 SGDLS and CDR2 YYNGEE. Trimming took off 4 bases at V and 0 bases at J, with 14 bases between the two ends. This chain's CDR3 is CASSPRTDPSYEQYF. DNA for the CDR3: TGTGCCAGCAGCCCGCGGACAGATCCCTCCTACGAGCAGTACTTC.

The rearrangement uses TRBV5-1 and TRBJ2-3; 10 nucleotides line up with TRBD1. From germline, CDR1 is SGHRS and CDR2 YFSETQ. CDR3 length equals 15 residues. With 7 bases clipped from V and 0 bases from J, the junction kept 5 bases outside the gene matches. CDR3 residues: CASGRQGASTDTQYF. Here the CDR3 DNA reads TGCGCCAGCGGAAGACAGGGGGCAAGCACAGATACGCAGTATTTT.

This rearrangement joins TRBV11-2 to TRBJ1-1; the D gene is possibly TRBD1 (6 bases). Germline CDR1 reads SGHAT; CDR2 reads FQNNGV. Trimming removed 4 bases at V and 5 bases at J, with 11 bases between. The CDR3 covers 13 residues. The CDR3 sequence: CASSSDRPTEAFF. The CDR3 region has the DNA TGTGCCAGCAGCTCCGACAGGCCGACTGAAGCTTTCTTT. Using reference TRBV11-2 and TRBJ1-1 for the parts outside the CDR3, the full variable domain is EAGVAQSPRYKIIEKRQSVAFWCNPISGHATLYWYQQILGQGPKLLIQFQNNGVVDDSQLPKDRFSAERLKGVDSTLKIQPAKLEDSAVYLCASSSDRPTEAFFGQGTRLTVV.